This is a list of T cell receptor beta chains from one sample in a study of blood T cell repertoires in COVID-19. Repertoires were generated with immunoSEQ multiplex PCR, while TCRdb's copy carries only in-frame clones and drops some. Here the sample spans roughly 230,000 clones, approximately 90% being singletons. Sequencing input: peripheral blood. The receptors originated from a man between 65 and 85 years old with acute or convalescent COVID-19. The CDR3 runs from the conserved cysteine through the conserved F or W. D genes are given only for firm matches. Rows give clone size only sometimes, using once, few, many, or a class for an expanded clone.

D gene: NA; clone size: NA; V gene: TRBV6-5; J gene: TRBJ1-1; CDR3 protein: CASTFGGNTEAFF; CDR3 DNA: TGTGCCAGCACCTTCGGTGGGAACACTGAAGCTTTCTTT
D gene: NA; clone size: NA; V gene: TRBV19; J gene: TRBJ1-1; CDR3 protein: CASSMGPDTEAFF; CDR3 DNA: TGTGCCAGTAGTATGGGGCCCGACACTGAAGCTTTCTTT
D gene: NA; clone size: NA; V gene: TRBV4-1; J gene: TRBJ2-7; CDR3 protein: CASSLAPAGVSYEQYF; CDR3 DNA: TGCGCCAGCAGCCTGGCTCCGGCAGGGGTCTCCTACGAGCAGTACTTC
D gene: TRBD2; clone size: few; V gene: TRBV20-1; J gene: TRBJ2-7; CDR3 protein: CSASISGTSGGYEQYF; CDR3 DNA: TGCAGTGCTAGTATATCCGGGACTAGCGGGGGCTACGAGCAGTACTTC
D gene: TRBD1; clone size: NA; V gene: TRBV25-1; J gene: TRBJ1-1; CDR3 protein: CASSEQGANTEAFF; CDR3 DNA: TGTGCCAGCAGTGAACAGGGGGCAAACACTGAAGCTTTCTTT
D gene: TRBD2; clone size: NA; V gene: TRBV10-3; J gene: TRBJ2-2; CDR3 protein: CAIMSNPGLAQGGELFF; CDR3 DNA: TGTGCCATCATGTCCAATCCGGGACTAGCTCAGGGCGGGGAGCTGTTTTTT
D gene: NA; clone size: NA; V gene: TRBV28; J gene: TRBJ2-7; CDR3 protein: CASSPLQGAYEQYF; CDR3 DNA: TGTGCCAGCAGTCCACTACAGGGAGCCTACGAGCAGTACTTC
D gene: NA; clone size: NA; V gene: TRBV12-3/TRBV12-4; J gene: TRBJ1-5; CDR3 protein: CASCREGNQPQHF; CDR3 DNA: TGTGCCAGCTGCAGGGAGGGCAATCAGCCCCAGCATTTT
D gene: NA; clone size: NA; V gene: TRBV7-2; J gene: TRBJ2-7; CDR3 protein: CASSLLETGPYEQYF; CDR3 DNA: TGTGCCAGCAGCTTATTGGAAACAGGTCCCTACGAGCAGTACTTC
D gene: NA; clone size: NA; V gene: TRBV5-1; J gene: TRBJ1-2; CDR3 protein: CASSPSPRDGYTF; CDR3 DNA: TGCGCCAGCAGCCCGTCCCCACGAGATGGCTACACCTTC
D gene: NA; clone size: NA; V gene: TRBV6-5; J gene: TRBJ2-3; CDR3 protein: CASTRGHGGTDTQYF; CDR3 DNA: TGTGCCAGCACCAGGGGACATGGGGGCACAGATACGCAGTATTTT
D gene: NA; clone size: many; V gene: TRBV18; J gene: TRBJ2-7; CDR3 protein: CASSREQVSYEQYF; CDR3 DNA: TGTGCCAGCTCACGGGAACAGGTTTCCTACGAGCAGTACTTC
D gene: NA; clone size: once; V gene: TRBV13; J gene: TRBJ2-1; CDR3 protein: CASSRRGIHNEQFF; CDR3 DNA: TGTGCCAGCAGCCGCCGCGGGATTCACAATGAGCAGTTCTTC
D gene: NA; clone size: NA; V gene: TRBV7-2; J gene: TRBJ2-1; CDR3 protein: CASSLGQYNEQFF; CDR3 DNA: TGTGCCAGCAGCTTAGGACAATACAATGAGCAGTTCTTC
D gene: TRBD2; clone size: NA; V gene: TRBV27; J gene: TRBJ2-1; CDR3 protein: CASSSVPGLANQIF; CDR3 DNA: TGTGCCAGCAGTTCCGTCCCGGGACTAGCGAACCAGATCTTC
D gene: NA; clone size: NA; V gene: TRBV20-1; J gene: TRBJ2-1; CDR3 protein: CSASSWGGKGNEQFF; CDR3 DNA: TGCAGTGCTAGTTCATGGGGGGGCAAGGGGAATGAGCAGTTCTTC
D gene: NA; clone size: NA; V gene: TRBV28; J gene: TRBJ1-1; CDR3 protein: CASSLTGLNTEAFF; CDR3 DNA: TGTGCCAGCAGTTTAACAGGCCTCAACACTGAAGCTTTCTTT
D gene: TRBD2; clone size: NA; V gene: TRBV7-3; J gene: TRBJ2-5; CDR3 protein: CASSLSGRFGETQYF; CDR3 DNA: TGTGCCAGCAGCCTTAGCGGGAGGTTCGGGGAGACCCAGTACTTC
D gene: TRBD1; clone size: NA; V gene: TRBV28; J gene: TRBJ1-2; CDR3 protein: CASSYGTGHGYTF; CDR3 DNA: TGTGCCAGCAGTTATGGGACAGGGCACGGCTACACCTTC
D gene: NA; clone size: NA; V gene: TRBV20-1; J gene: TRBJ2-3; CDR3 protein: CSASSGRGGVTDTQYF; CDR3 DNA: TGCAGTGCTAGTAGCGGACGAGGAGGGGTCACAGATACGCAGTATTTT
D gene: TRBD2; clone size: NA; V gene: TRBV10-3; J gene: TRBJ2-5; CDR3 protein: CAISEPAGVDETQYF; CDR3 DNA: TGTGCCATCAGTGAGCCCGCGGGAGTAGACGAGACCCAGTACTTC
D gene: NA; clone size: once; V gene: TRBV21-1; J gene: TRBJ1-5; CDR3 protein: CASSIGTGGVGNQPQHF; CDR3 DNA: TGTGCCAGCAGCATAGGGACAGGGGGCGTTGGCAATCAGCCCCAGCATTTT
D gene: TRBD1; clone size: NA; V gene: TRBV7-9; J gene: TRBJ1-4; CDR3 protein: CASSPGQGVVNEKLFF; CDR3 DNA: TGTGCCAGCAGCCCGGGACAGGGGGTGGTTAATGAAAAACTGTTTTTT
D gene: TRBD1; clone size: few; V gene: TRBV7-2; J gene: TRBJ1-1; CDR3 protein: CASRPGTGFVTEAFF; CDR3 DNA: TGTGCCAGCAGACCCGGGACAGGGTTTGTGACTGAAGCTTTCTTT
D gene: NA; clone size: NA; V gene: TRBV28; J gene: TRBJ2-7; CDR3 protein: CASSRSGYEQYF; CDR3 DNA: TGTGCCAGCAGTCGTTCGGGGTACGAGCAGTACTTC
D gene: TRBD1; clone size: NA; V gene: TRBV5-1; J gene: TRBJ1-6; CDR3 protein: CASSVQPGQVDSPLHF; CDR3 DNA: TGCGCCAGCAGCGTGCAACCGGGACAGGTAGATTCACCCCTCCACTTT
D gene: NA; clone size: NA; V gene: TRBV2; J gene: TRBJ1-6; CDR3 protein: CASYDGYNSPLHF; CDR3 DNA: TGTGCCAGCTATGACGGGTATAATTCACCCCTCCACTTT
D gene: NA; clone size: NA; V gene: TRBV5-4; J gene: TRBJ2-7; CDR3 protein: CASSFVGESYEQYF; CDR3 DNA: TGTGCCAGCAGCTTTGTGGGAGAGTCCTACGAGCAGTACTTC
D gene: NA; clone size: NA; V gene: TRBV6-5; J gene: TRBJ1-6; CDR3 protein: CASSLGGTGLHF; CDR3 DNA: TGTGCCAGCAGTTTGGGGGGGACGGGTCTCCACTTT
D gene: TRBD2; clone size: NA; V gene: TRBV3-1/TRBV3-2; J gene: TRBJ2-7; CDR3 protein: CASSQGGVNYEQYF; CDR3 DNA: TGTGCCAGCAGCCAGGGAGGGGTGAACTACGAGCAGTACTTC
D gene: NA; clone size: NA; V gene: TRBV6-1; J gene: TRBJ2-3; CDR3 protein: CASSEARATDTQYF; CDR3 DNA: TGTGCCAGCAGTGAAGCGCGAGCTACAGATACGCAGTATTTT
D gene: TRBD2; clone size: NA; V gene: TRBV19; J gene: TRBJ2-1; CDR3 protein: CASSTPGLAGRNEQFF; CDR3 DNA: TGTGCCAGTAGTACGCCGGGACTAGCGGGAAGAAATGAGCAGTTCTTC
D gene: NA; clone size: NA; V gene: TRBV29-1; J gene: TRBJ1-1; CDR3 protein: CSVEGPSIFSTEAFF; CDR3 DNA: TGCAGCGTTGAGGGGCCAAGCATTTTTTCCACTGAAGCTTTCTTT
D gene: NA; clone size: NA; V gene: TRBV6-5; J gene: TRBJ1-6; CDR3 protein: CASSSGQLPNSPLHF; CDR3 DNA: TGTGCCAGCAGTTCCGGACAATTACCGAATTCACCCCTCCACTTT
D gene: NA; clone size: NA; V gene: TRBV29-1; J gene: TRBJ1-1; CDR3 protein: CSVEDRTRAFF; CDR3 DNA: TGCAGCGTTGAAGATCGTACGCGTGCTTTCTTT
D gene: NA; clone size: NA; V gene: TRBV4-1; J gene: TRBJ2-1; CDR3 protein: CASSQDGLALNEQFF; CDR3 DNA: TGCGCCAGCAGCCAAGATGGCCTAGCGCTCAATGAGCAGTTCTTC
D gene: TRBD1; clone size: NA; V gene: TRBV6-5; J gene: TRBJ2-7; CDR3 protein: CASSYSQGVYEQYF; CDR3 DNA: TGTGCCAGCAGTTACTCCCAGGGGGTCTACGAGCAGTACTTC
D gene: NA; clone size: NA; V gene: TRBV6-6; J gene: TRBJ2-7; CDR3 protein: CASSLSLSEQYF; CDR3 DNA: TGTGCCAGCAGCCTCTCCTTGAGCGAGCAGTACTTC
D gene: NA; clone size: NA; V gene: TRBV19; J gene: TRBJ1-5; CDR3 protein: CASSLGAQPQHF; CDR3 DNA: TGTGCCAGTAGCCTTGGGGCTCAGCCCCAGCATTTT
D gene: NA; clone size: NA; V gene: TRBV7-2; J gene: TRBJ1-6; CDR3 protein: CASSLQGFPNSPLHF; CDR3 DNA: TGTGCCAGCAGCCTACAGGGTTTCCCTAATTCACCCCTCCACTTT
D gene: NA; clone size: NA; V gene: TRBV7-9; J gene: TRBJ1-5; CDR3 protein: CASSSRDNGPNQPQHF; CDR3 DNA: TGTGCCAGCAGCTCCAGGGACAATGGCCCCAATCAGCCCCAGCATTTT
D gene: NA; clone size: NA; V gene: TRBV4-1; J gene: TRBJ2-7; CDR3 protein: CASSLIDSADHYEQYF; CDR3 DNA: TGCGCCAGCAGTCTGATCGACAGCGCCGATCACTACGAGCAGTACTTC
D gene: NA; clone size: NA; V gene: TRBV10-3; J gene: TRBJ2-7; CDR3 protein: CAIRAGQAYEQYF; CDR3 DNA: TGTGCCATACGAGCGGGCCAGGCCTACGAGCAGTACTTC
D gene: NA; clone size: NA; V gene: TRBV5-4; J gene: TRBJ2-5; CDR3 protein: CASSLVRGETQYF; CDR3 DNA: TGTGCCAGCAGCTTGGTACGGGGGGAGACCCAGTACTTC
D gene: NA; clone size: once; V gene: TRBV19; J gene: TRBJ2-3; CDR3 protein: CASSIGTAPSTDTQYF; CDR3 DNA: TGTGCCAGTAGTATAGGGACAGCTCCTAGCACAGATACGCAGTATTTT
D gene: NA; clone size: NA; V gene: TRBV11-1; J gene: TRBJ2-1; CDR3 protein: CASRASYNEQFF; CDR3 DNA: TGTGCCAGTAGAGCGTCCTACAATGAGCAGTTCTTC
D gene: TRBD1; clone size: NA; V gene: TRBV28; J gene: TRBJ1-6; CDR3 protein: CASSPRTGGRSPLHF; CDR3 DNA: TGTGCCAGCAGCCCTAGGACAGGGGGCAGATCACCCCTCCACTTT
D gene: TRBD2; clone size: NA; V gene: TRBV19; J gene: TRBJ2-5; CDR3 protein: CASSMGVLAEETQYF; CDR3 DNA: TGTGCCAGTAGTATGGGGGTACTAGCGGAAGAGACCCAGTACTTC
D gene: NA; clone size: NA; V gene: TRBV28; J gene: TRBJ2-7; CDR3 protein: CASSSGTYEQYF; CDR3 DNA: TGTGCCAGCAGCTCGGGGACCTACGAGCAGTACTTC
D gene: TRBD1; clone size: NA; V gene: TRBV12-3/TRBV12-4; J gene: TRBJ1-1; CDR3 protein: CASREQGATEAFF; CDR3 DNA: TGTGCCAGCAGGGAACAGGGGGCCACTGAAGCTTTCTTT
D gene: TRBD1; clone size: NA; V gene: TRBV16; J gene: TRBJ1-1; CDR3 protein: CASSQPGQGNTEAFF; CDR3 DNA: TGTGCCAGCAGCCAACCGGGACAGGGAAACACTGAAGCTTTCTTT
D gene: NA; clone size: NA; V gene: TRBV7-8; J gene: TRBJ1-1; CDR3 protein: CASSLEDSPYAEAFF; CDR3 DNA: TGTGCCAGCAGCTTAGAAGACTCCCCGTACGCTGAAGCTTTCTTT
D gene: TRBD2; clone size: NA; V gene: TRBV7-3; J gene: TRBJ2-1; CDR3 protein: CASSLLAGDNEQFF; CDR3 DNA: TGTGCCAGCAGCTTACTGGCGGGAGACAATGAGCAGTTCTTC